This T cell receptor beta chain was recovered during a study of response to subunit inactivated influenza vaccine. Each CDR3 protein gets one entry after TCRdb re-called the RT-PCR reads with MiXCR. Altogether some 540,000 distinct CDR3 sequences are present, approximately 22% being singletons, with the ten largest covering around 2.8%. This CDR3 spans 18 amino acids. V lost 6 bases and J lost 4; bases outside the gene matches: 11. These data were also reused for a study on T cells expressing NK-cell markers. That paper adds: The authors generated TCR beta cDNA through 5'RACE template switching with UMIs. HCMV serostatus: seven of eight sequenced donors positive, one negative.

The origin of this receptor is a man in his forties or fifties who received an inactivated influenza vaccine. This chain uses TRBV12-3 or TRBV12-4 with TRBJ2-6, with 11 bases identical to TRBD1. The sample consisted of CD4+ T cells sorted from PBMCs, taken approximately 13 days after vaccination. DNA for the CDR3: TGTGCCAGCAGCAACCGGGACAGGGGGAGGTGGGGGGCCAACGTCCTGACTTTC. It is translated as CASSNRDRGRWGANVLTF.